This TCR beta chain was sequenced during a study of OX40 agonist ivuxolimab in advanced cancers. Background on the whole study: Ivuxolimab was an agonistic, fully human IgG2 monoclonal antibody directed against OX40 (CD134), a costimulatory receptor. In the dose-escalation cohort, over 65% of patients were male, and the mean age was approximately 64 years, with a range of roughly 23 to 85. Of the roughly 53 patients in dose escalation, about 20 had hepatocellular carcinoma, approximately 15 had melanoma, 9 had renal cell carcinoma and 9 had head and neck cancer. The monotherapy dose-escalation portion (N = 52 patients) of the phase I ivuxolimab trial is reported in the paper. Prior anti-PD-1, anti-PD-L1 or anti-CTLA-4 therapy was permitted, and checkpoint inhibitors had been received by approximately 39% of dose-escalation patients. The purpose of peripheral TCRbeta sequencing was to test whether ivuxolimab changed TCR sequence diversity and led to clonal T-cell expansion. Three dose-escalation patients achieved partial responses, one with hepatocellular carcinoma and two with cutaneous melanoma. Intravenous ivuxolimab was administered to patients every 2 weeks at six dose levels: 0.01, 0.1, 0.3, 1.5, 3 and 10 mg/kg. What the research found in general, with its limitations: In partial responders in the 0.1-3.0 mg/kg groups, normalized peripheral clonal expansion was found to be among the lowest, especially among CD8+ T cells. Low levels of normalized T-cell clonal expansion were also seen in some patients who did not respond. At doses of 0.1 to 3.0 mg/kg, clonal expansion of both CD4+ and CD8+ blood T cells was observed from baseline to week 6. The antigen specificity of the peripheral T cells that underwent clonal expansion was not determined. On average, CD8+ T cells showed more expanded clones than CD4+ T cells after ivuxolimab.

For sequencing of the TCRbeta CDR3 region, genomic DNA was extracted from the sorted cells. The immunoSEQ Assay was used for sequencing of TCRbeta CDR3 regions. Held by TCRdb, this immuneACCESS table contains in-frame sequences only and omits some clones. Under half of the omission traces to an unresolved V gene where checked; the cause of the rest is unknown. The sample table contains 60,000 to 75,000 clones; only one count was recorded for 83% of them. The top ten hold almost 1.5% of the sample. With respect to this clone: What this receptor recognizes is not known. Within one base of it there is no much larger clone, and no base qualities were kept.

The trial excluded patients who had a history of autoimmune disease or were on systemic immunosuppression. Peripheral blood for TCR sequencing was collected from all dose cohorts at baseline, on cycle 4 day 1, and on cycle 7 day 1. Samples were obtained from an open-label, multicenter, first-in-human phase I dose-escalation trial of ivuxolimab. The trial enrolled adults with locally advanced or metastatic head and neck squamous cell, hepatocellular, melanoma or renal cell carcinoma. Before TCR sequencing, CD4+ T cells and CD8+ T cells from peripheral blood were sorted into separate populations. Clipping removes 1 base from V and 6 bases from J, with 9 as the unmatched junction base count. The CDR3 starts with the cysteine, ends with the phenylalanine, and has 16 residues. The CDR3 DNA has 48 bases and is translated from base 1. The germline V gene specifies SGHTA as CDR1 and FQGNSA as CDR2.

The V and J segments used are TRBV7-2 and TRBJ2-3, with TRBD2 matching 8 junction bases. The origin of this receptor is an adult with an advanced solid tumor such as melanoma, head and neck, liver or kidney cancer. The sample in question was CD4+ or CD8+ T cells sorted from blood, obtained in a trial of the OX40 agonist ivuxolimab. The CDR3 protein: CASSLDGGGPRDTQYF. The nucleotide sequence is TGTGCCAGCAGCTTAGACGGGGGGGGGCCGAGGGATACGCAGTATTTT. Full variable domain (CDR3 extended with the reference TRBV7-2 and TRBJ2-3 proteins): GAGVSQSPSNKVTEKGKDVELRCDPISGHTALYWYRQSLGQGLEFLIYFQGNSAPDKSGLPSDRFSAERTGGSVSTLTIQRTQQEDSAVYLCASSLDGGGPRDTQYFGPGTRLTVL.